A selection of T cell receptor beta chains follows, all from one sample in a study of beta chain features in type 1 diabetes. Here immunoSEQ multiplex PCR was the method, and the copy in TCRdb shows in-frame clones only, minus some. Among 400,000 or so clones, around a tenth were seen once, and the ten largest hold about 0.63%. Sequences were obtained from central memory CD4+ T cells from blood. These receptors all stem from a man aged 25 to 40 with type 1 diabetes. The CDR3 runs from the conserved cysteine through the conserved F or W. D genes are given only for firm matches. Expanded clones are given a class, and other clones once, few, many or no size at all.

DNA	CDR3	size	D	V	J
TGTGTCAGCAGCCAAATGGGGACTAACTCCTACGAGCAGTACTTC	CVSSQMGTNSYEQYF	.	TRBD2	TRBV14	TRBJ2-7
TGTGCCAGCAGTGAACAGGTACGGGGGAACACTGAAGCTTTCTTT	CASSEQVRGNTEAFF	.	.	TRBV6-1	TRBJ1-1
TGTGCCAGCAGTTTCCAATTCCAAGAGACCCAGTACTTC	CASSFQFQETQYF	.	.	TRBV6-5	TRBJ2-5
TGTGCCAGCAGAGTCGGGGGAAAAACTGAAGCTTTCTTT	CASRVGGKTEAFF	few	.	TRBV4-2	TRBJ1-1
TGTGCCAGCAGTCTCCCAGGGACAGGGCTAAACGAGCAGTACTTC	CASSLPGTGLNEQYF	few	TRBD1	TRBV27	TRBJ2-7
TGTGCCAGCAGCGCGACAGCTAATGAAAAACTGTTTTTT	CASSATANEKLFF	few	.	TRBV5-4	TRBJ1-4
TGTGCCAGCAGTCTACCAGGGGGTGAGCAGTACTTC	CASSLPGGEQYF	.	TRBD1	TRBV28	TRBJ2-7
TGTGCCGGCTCCGGGACGGGTCTCTACGAGCAGTACTTC	CAGSGTGLYEQYF	.	.	TRBV28	TRBJ2-7
TGTGCCAGCAGCCACGAGCGGAATGAGCAGTTCTTC	CASSHERNEQFF	many	.	TRBV11-2	TRBJ2-1
TGTGCCAGCAGCTCCTCACTAGCGGGAGTGAGTGGCGAGCAGTACTTC	CASSSSLAGVSGEQYF	.	TRBD2	TRBV5-4	TRBJ2-7
TGCGCCAGCAGGGCGGCTTACAGGGGGACTGGAAACACCATATATTTT	CASRAAYRGTGNTIYF	few	TRBD1	TRBV5-1	TRBJ1-3
TGTGCCAGCAGTGGAATGGGACAGGGCAAAGAGACCCAGTACTTC	CASSGMGQGKETQYF	few	TRBD1	TRBV2	TRBJ2-5
TGTGCCAGCAGTACTCAGACTAGCGGCAAAGAGACCCAGTACTTC	CASSTQTSGKETQYF	.	TRBD2	TRBV28	TRBJ2-5
TGTGCCAGCAGCTTAACCCCTAGCGGGAGTGTGGATGAGCAGTTCTTC	CASSLTPSGSVDEQFF	.	TRBD2	TRBV7-9	TRBJ2-1
TGTGCCAGCAGCTTAGCCGGGGGTGAAGATACGCAGTATTTT	CASSLAGGEDTQYF	.	.	TRBV5-6	TRBJ2-3
TGTGCCAGTAGTCCCGAGACTAGCAGCTATTCCACAGATACGCAGTATTTT	CASSPETSSYSTDTQYF	.	TRBD2	TRBV19	TRBJ2-3
TGTGCCAGCACCACGGTAGGGGAGACCCAGTACTTC	CASTTVGETQYF	few	.	TRBV2	TRBJ2-5
TGCAGCGTCGGCCAGGGTGGGTATGGCTACACCTTC	CSVGQGGYGYTF	few	.	TRBV29-1	TRBJ1-2
TGTGCCAGTATGGACGGGAGGGAGTCCTACAATGAGCAGTTCTTC	CASMDGRESYNEQFF	few	TRBD2	TRBV19	TRBJ2-1
TGTGCCAGCAGTAAAAAGCGGGAGGGGCTGAATGAGCAGTTCTTC	CASSKKREGLNEQFF	.	TRBD2	TRBV27	TRBJ2-1
TGTGCCAGCAGCTTAGCTTCTGGGAGGGCCGCCAATCAGCCCCAGCATTTT	CASSLASGRAANQPQHF	.	.	TRBV7-8	TRBJ1-5
TGTGCCAGCAGCTTGGCAATAGCGGGCCTCACCGGGGGGGACGAGCAGTACTTC	CASSLAIAGLTGGDEQYF	few	TRBD2	TRBV5-6	TRBJ2-7
TGTGCCAGCACCACGCGGAGGGACTATGGCTACACCTTC	CASTTRRDYGYTF	few	.	TRBV27	TRBJ1-2
TGTGCCAGCAGCCCAACAGGGGACCAAGAGACCCAGTACTTC	CASSPTGDQETQYF	few	TRBD1	TRBV7-3	TRBJ2-5
TGTGCCAGCAGCCTCCCTTGGGGGCGGACCTACGAGCAGTACTTC	CASSLPWGRTYEQYF	.	.	TRBV7-2	TRBJ2-7
TGCAGTGCTAGGCAAGAGACCCAGTACTTC	CSARQETQYF	.	.	TRBV20-1	TRBJ2-5
TGTGCCACTGGAGACGGGACATACAATGGCTACACCTTC	CATGDGTYNGYTF	.	.	TRBV19	TRBJ1-2
TGTGCCAGTAGTATTCAGGGCTCTGGGGCCAACGTCCTGACTTTC	CASSIQGSGANVLTF	.	.	TRBV19	TRBJ2-6
TGTGCCAGCTCACCACAGGACAGGCCCTCTGGAAACACCATATATTTT	CASSPQDRPSGNTIYF	.	TRBD1	TRBV18	TRBJ1-3
TGTGCCAGTGCTAACTGGGGTGGCTACACCTTC	CASANWGGYTF	few	.	TRBV6-5	TRBJ1-2
TGTGCCAGCAGACCCGAGGGCCGTACTGAAGCTTTCTTT	CASRPEGRTEAFF	.	.	TRBV2	TRBJ1-1
TGTGCCAGCAGCACAGGGCGGGCGACTGAGCAGTTCTTC	CASSTGRATEQFF	few	.	TRBV7-6	TRBJ2-1
TGTGCCAGCACCCTAGAGAGCTCCGGGAGGTCGCAGTATTTT	CASTLESSGRSQYF	many	TRBD2	TRBV7-2	TRBJ2-3
TGTGCCAGCAGCGGACGGGTCCAAGAGACCCAGTACTTC	CASSGRVQETQYF	many	.	TRBV5-6	TRBJ2-5
TGTGCCAGCAGCCCATACCAGGGCACAGATACGCAGTATTTT	CASSPYQGTDTQYF	.	.	TRBV11-2	TRBJ2-3
TGTGCCAGTAGGAGCAGCGCGTGGGGTGACACCGGGGAGCTGTTTTTT	CASRSSAWGDTGELFF	many	.	TRBV19	TRBJ2-2
TGCGCCAGCAGCGCAGGACAGGGGGCAGAGACCCAGTACTTC	CASSAGQGAETQYF	.	TRBD1	TRBV5-1	TRBJ2-5
TGTGCCAGCAGCGACGGACGGACCGCCACCTACGAGCAGTACTTC	CASSDGRTATYEQYF	few	.	TRBV25-1	TRBJ2-7
TGTGCCAGCAGCTACCCCGTGGGGGCGAATGGAAACACCATATATTTT	CASSYPVGANGNTIYF	.	.	TRBV7-2	TRBJ1-3
TGTGCCAACGGAGCCGGATTTCAAGAGACCCAGTACTTC	CANGAGFQETQYF	few	.	TRBV10-3	TRBJ2-5
TGTGCCTGGAGGGCCGGACTAGGAGGGACCTACGAGCAGTACTTC	CAWRAGLGGTYEQYF	.	TRBD2	TRBV30	TRBJ2-7
TGTGCCAGCAGTTTTAACACCGGGGAGCTGTTTTTT	CASSFNTGELFF	few	.	TRBV6-1	TRBJ2-2
TGTGCCAGCAGCTTAGGAGGGCAGTATGGCTACACCTTC	CASSLGGQYGYTF	.	.	TRBV7-2	TRBJ1-2
TGTGCCACCAGCAGCGGACAGGGAGTAACCGAGACCCAGTACTTC	CATSSGQGVTETQYF	few	TRBD1	TRBV15	TRBJ2-5
TGCAGCGTTGTGGTGTCCGGGCCCAATGAGCAGTTCTTC	CSVVVSGPNEQFF	few	.	TRBV29-1	TRBJ2-1